This TCR beta chain is drawn from a study of blood T cell repertoires in COVID-19. Background on the study: The United States, Italy and Spain provided the acute and convalescent COVID-19 samples. T cells, B-cell-depleted T cells, or PBMCs provided the cDNA or gDNA that served as material.

The junction had 7 bases not matched to a gene; V was cut back by 2 bases and J by 3 bases. Germline V lookup: CDR1 SGDLS, CDR2 YYNGEE. This CDR3 contains 15 residues. As handled by the study authors: Amplified reference gene primers provided the basis for estimating nucleated cell counts. The method was immunoSEQ multiplex PCR; TCRdb's version includes in-frame clones alone and lacks a portion of them. That table furnishes V, J and clone size, whereas the DNA furnished D and trimming. Among around 82,000 clones listed, 89% were seen once. This receptor was obtained from a man aged 65 to 79 with active or convalescent COVID-19. Input material: peripheral blood. This chain links TRBV9 with TRBJ1-2; 7 bases align to TRBD1. The CDR3 region is CASSVDRASDYGYTF. The CDR3 bases are TGTGCCAGCAGCGTCGACAGGGCTTCCGACTATGGCTACACCTTC.